Below, 28 T cell receptor beta chains from the same sample are listed, as sequenced in a study of blood T cell repertoires in COVID-19. Sequencing was performed with immunoSEQ multiplex PCR; in TCRdb, only in-frame clones are kept and a portion is missing. The table records around 420,000 clones, around 90% of them present only once. Sample: PBMCs or T cells enriched from blood (not recorded which). The origin of the receptors is a woman aged 40 to 50 with acute COVID-19.

The rearrangement uses TRBV14 and TRBJ1-6, with 10 bases matching TRBD1. This CDR3 is 16 amino acids long. Trimming at V came to 1 base and at J to 5 bases, leaving 2 bases not matched to a gene. Germline V gene data show CDR1 as SGHDN and CDR2 as FVKESK. As DNA, the CDR3 is TGTGCCAGCAGCCAAGGACAGGGGGCGAATAATTCACCCCTCCACTTT. This translates into CASSQGQGANNSPLHF.

V gene TRBV7-9 combines with J gene TRBJ2-2; unclear D gene. Trimming cost V 5 bases and J 3 bases, with 13 bases left between them. Germline-derived CDR1 and CDR2 are SEHNR and FQNEAQ (reference sequence). The CDR3 runs to 15 residues. CDR3 protein: CASSPTGGHTGELFF. The CDR3 DNA is TGTGCCAGCAGCCCGACTGGTGGCCACACCGGGGAGCTGTTTTTT.

This clone was seen only a few times. The chain couples TRBV5-1 to TRBJ1-2; unclear D gene. The CDR3 consists of 13 residues. The germline V gene encodes CDR1 SGHRS and CDR2 YFSETQ. The V gene lost 3 bases and the J gene lost 4 bases, with 10 bases spanning the gap. In DNA form, the CDR3 reads TGCGCCAGCAGCTATGGGGAGTCCTATGGCTACACCTTC. Its protein is CASSYGESYGYTF.

The CDR3 spells CASSLGAGENYGYTF. Here the CDR3 DNA reads TGCGCCAGCAGCTTGGGGGCAGGGGAGAACTATGGCTACACCTTC. The chain joins TRBV5-1 to TRBJ1-2; D perhaps matches TRBD1 (6 bases). The CDR3 length is 15 residues. Germline V gives CDR1 SGHRS, CDR2 YFSETQ. The V and J ends lost 0 bases and 2 bases respectively, with 11 bases between them. Together with reference TRBV5-1 and TRBJ1-2, the CDR3 gives the full variable domain: KAGVTQTPRYLIKTRGQQVTLSCSPISGHRSVSWYQQTPGQGLQFLFEYFSETQRNKGNFPGRFSGRQFSNSRSEMNVSTLELGDSALYLCASSLGAGENYGYTFGSGTRLTVV.

This clone was counted many times. The junction departs from the called germline gene at one end, perhaps through a read error. This chain joins TRBV11-3 and TRBJ2-3; D is perhaps TRBD1 (6 bases). The CDR3 totals 14 residues. CDR1 is SGHNT, CDR2 YENEEA, per germline. For the CDR3, the DNA is TGTGCCAGCAGCCTAGACAGGTCCACAGATACGCAGTATTTT. Its translation: CASSLDRSTDTQYF.

V gene TRBV11-2 combines with J gene TRBJ2-1, with 12 bases aligning to TRBD1. In germline, CDR1 is SGHAT, CDR2 FQNNGV. This CDR3 contains 15 residues. Trimming took 5 bases from V and 9 from J; bases not matched to a gene: 8. The CDR3 loop is CASSGRDRGPGEQFF. For the CDR3, the DNA is TGTGCCAGCAGCGGGCGGGACAGGGGGCCGGGTGAGCAGTTCTTC.

V and J are TRBV7-8 and TRBJ2-7; possible D gene TRBD1, 7 bases. V was clipped by 6 bases and J by 4 bases, with 19 bases between them. This CDR3 comprises 15 residues. Germline V gives CDR1 SGHVS, CDR2 FQNEAQ. The CDR3 loop is CASRTLWRGRYEQYF. The DNA of the CDR3 is TGTGCCAGCAGAACGTTATGGAGGGGGCGGTACGAGCAGTACTTC.

J is TRBJ2-2 and V is TRBV5-1; D not resolved. The CDR3 extends over 12 amino acids. The ends were cut back, 4 bases at V and 7 bases at J, with 8 bases in the middle. Per germline, CDR1 SGHRS and CDR2 YFSETQ. The DNA for the CDR3 is TGCGCCAGCAGCGAATCTAGCGGGGAGCTGTTTTTT. Protein: CASSESSGELFF. Using reference TRBV5-1 and TRBJ2-2 for the parts outside the CDR3, the full variable domain is KAGVTQTPRYLIKTRGQQVTLSCSPISGHRSVSWYQQTPGQGLQFLFEYFSETQRNKGNFPGRFSGRQFSNSRSEMNVSTLELGDSALYLCASSESSGELFFGEGSRLTVL.

The CDR3 DNA reads as TGTGCCAGCAGCCCCCCGTCTAGGGGTCGAACCGGGGAGCTGTTTTTT. Translating it yields CASSPPSRGRTGELFF. This chain uses TRBV7-2 with TRBJ2-2; D might be TRBD1 (5 bases). Deletions cut 5 bases from V and 5 bases from J, with 18 bases between. The length of the CDR3 is 16 residues. The germline V gene has CDR1 SGHTA and CDR2 FQGNSA.

This clone was counted only a few times. This chain connects TRBV7-9 to TRBJ2-3, with unresolved D. Looked up from germline, CDR1 is SEHNR and CDR2 is FQNEAQ (reference sequence). This CDR3 region has 15 residues. Trimming took off 1 base at V and 2 bases at J, with 10 bases between the two ends. The CDR3: CASSLDVEITDTQYF. CDR3 coding DNA: TGTGCCAGCAGCTTAGACGTCGAGATCACAGATACGCAGTATTTT. Complete variable domain (other parts from reference TRBV7-9 and TRBJ2-3): DTGVSQNPRHKITKRGQNVTFRCDPISEHNRLYWYRQTLGQGPEFLTYFQNEAQLEKSRLLSDRFSAERPKGSFSTLEIQRTEQGDSAMYLCASSLDVEITDTQYFGPGTRLTVL.

J is TRBJ1-1 and V is TRBV29-1; no clear D gene. Germline V gives CDR1 SQVTM, CDR2 ANQGSEA. Trimming took off 2 bases at V and 11 bases at J, with 9 bases between the two ends. CDR3 length equals 10 residues. CDR3 DNA sequence: TGCAGCGTTGAACGAGGAGCCGCTTTCTTT. Translating gives CSVERGAAFF.

The chain carries TRBV2 and TRBJ2-2; perhaps TRBD1 as D (6 bases). Per germline, CDR1 SNHLY and CDR2 FYNNEI. The CDR3 consists of 12 residues. The CDR3 here is CASTGDTGELFF. The CDR3 DNA reads as TGTGCTTCGACAGGAGACACCGGGGAGCTGTTTTTT.

The chain combines TRBV27 with TRBJ2-3, with D possibly matching TRBD1 (6 bases). Trimming stripped 2 bases from V and 10 bases from J, with 7 bases between. The germline V gene has CDR1 MNHEY and CDR2 SMNVEV (reference sequence). CDR3 length: 11 amino acids. The CDR3 DNA follows: TGTGCCAGCAGTTTAAACAGGGCGCAGTATTTT. Its protein is CASSLNRAQYF.

This chain joins TRBV9 and TRBJ2-3; possible D gene TRBD1, 5 bases. The V end lost 0 bases, the J end lost 5 bases, and 22 bases lay between the germline ends. The CDR3 contains 18 residues. Germline V gene data show CDR1 as SGDLS and CDR2 as YYNGEE. CDR3 sequence reads: CASSVERGKSQQRDTQYF. CDR3 nucleotides: TGTGCCAGCAGCGTAGAAAGGGGAAAGTCCCAACAGAGAGATACGCAGTATTTT.

The DNA for the CDR3 is TGTGCCAGCAGCTTGGTAGCGGCAGATACGCAGTATTTT. Translation: CASSLVAADTQYF. The chain is built from TRBV5-6 and TRBJ2-3; a weak D match, TRBD2 (6 bases). The ends were cut back, 0 bases at V and 4 bases at J, with 6 bases in the middle. Germline loops: CDR1 SGHDT, CDR2 YYEEEE. The CDR3 loop spans 13 amino acids.

The rearrangement uses TRBV7-2 and TRBJ2-5, with 7 bases that match TRBD2. This CDR3 is built from 13 residues. V shed 3 bases, J shed 3 bases, and the junction held 1 base outside the gene matches. CDR1 and CDR2 from the germline V gene are SGHTA and FQGNSA. The CDR3 loop is CASSFAGEETQYF. Here the CDR3 DNA reads TGTGCCAGCAGCTTTGCGGGGGAAGAGACCCAGTACTTC.

The chain couples TRBV29-1 to TRBJ1-1; D perhaps matches TRBD1 (5 bases). Trimming removed 2 bases at V and 6 bases at J, with 13 bases between. The CDR3 contains 13 residues. The V gene's germline CDR1 is SQVTM and CDR2 ANQGSEA. The CDR3 bases are TGCAGCGTTGAAACAGGAGGGGTCCCTGAAGCTTTCTTT. This sequence encodes CSVETGGVPEAFF.

This clone has only one observation. This chain uses TRBV6-5 with TRBJ2-2; perhaps TRBD1 as D (6 bases). Trimming pared 10 bases from V and 7 bases from J, leaving 13 bases between. From germline, CDR1 is MNHEY and CDR2 SVGAGI. The CDR3 loop spans 12 amino acids. The CDR3: CATHGDNGELFF. The CDR3 nucleotides are TGTGCCACCCATGGGGACAACGGGGAGCTGTTTTTT.

A single count supports this clone. The chain links TRBV18 to TRBJ2-5; D is uncertain. Germline lookup yields CDR1 KGHSH and CDR2 LQKENI. This CDR3 comprises 14 residues. With 0 bases removed from V and 5 bases from J, the gap between germline ends came to 10 bases. The CDR3 DNA reads as TGTGCCAGCTCACCACCTAGCAGTAGGGAGACCCAGTACTTC. This codes for CASSPPSSRETQYF.

The V gene is TRBV5-6, the J gene TRBJ2-5; 8 bases line up with TRBD1. The germline V gene has CDR1 SGHDT and CDR2 YYEEEE. After removal of 0 bases from V and 5 bases from J, the junction contained 6 bases not matched to a gene. The CDR3 length is 15 residues. CDR3 sequence: CASSLGRTGTETQYF. The CDR3 DNA reads as TGTGCCAGCAGCTTGGGGAGGACAGGGACGGAGACCCAGTACTTC.

V gene TRBV7-9 combines with J gene TRBJ2-2; D is perhaps TRBD1 (6 bases). The CDR3 totals 14 residues. V was shortened by 4 bases and J by 7 bases, with 13 bases between the two germline ends. The germline V gene encodes CDR1 SEHNR and CDR2 FQNEAQ (reference sequence). The CDR3: CASSSSGTLGELFF. The CDR3 nucleotides are TGTGCCAGCAGCTCCTCCGGGACACTCGGGGAGCTGTTTTTT.

The chain couples TRBV7-2 to TRBJ1-1; D may be TRBD1 (6 bases). Trimming removed 4 bases at V and 4 bases at J, with 10 bases between. This CDR3 is 13 amino acids long. From germline, CDR1 is SGHTA and CDR2 FQGNSA. CDR3 residues: CASSSEQGTEAFF. The CDR3 DNA is TGTGCCAGCAGCTCCGAACAGGGCACTGAAGCTTTCTTT. The whole variable domain, remainder taken from reference TRBV7-2 and TRBJ1-1, is GAGVSQSPSNKVTEKGKDVELRCDPISGHTALYWYRQSLGQGLEFLIYFQGNSAPDKSGLPSDRFSAERTGGSVSTLTIQRTQQEDSAVYLCASSSEQGTEAFFGQGTRLTVV.

The genes are TRBV11-2 and TRBJ1-4, with a weak D call TRBD1 (6 bases). This CDR3 is 16 amino acids long. Looked up from germline, CDR1 is SGHAT and CDR2 is FQNNGV. Trimming cost V 5 bases and J 1 base, with 14 bases left between them. In DNA form, the CDR3 reads TGTGCCAGCAGCAAGAGGGGGATTGAAACTAATGAAAAACTGTTTTTT. Translating gives CASSKRGIETNEKLFF.

The chain recombines TRBV19 with TRBJ1-5; D is undetermined. Deletions cut 4 bases from V and 9 bases from J, with 10 bases between. CDR3 length: 12 residues. From germline, CDR1 is LNHDA and CDR2 SQIVND (reference sequence). The CDR3 sequence: CASSTPQLPQHF. In nucleotides, the CDR3 is TGTGCCAGTAGTACCCCCCAGTTGCCCCAGCATTTT.

This clone was detected only a few times. The chain uses TRBV9 and TRBJ2-5; TRBD1 matches at 10 bases. The V segment lost 4 bases and the J segment 4 bases; nucleotides outside the gene matches: 7. Per the germline V gene, CDR1 is SGDLS and CDR2 is YYNGEE. This CDR3 region has 15 residues. In nucleotides, the CDR3 is TGTGCCAGCAGCCTGGACAGGGGGGATGGAGAGACCCAGTACTTC. The encoded protein is CASSLDRGDGETQYF.

This chain uses TRBV5-1 with TRBJ2-6; possible D gene TRBD1, 6 bases. Trimming cost V 5 bases and J 2 bases, with 17 bases left between them. The germline V gene has CDR1 SGHRS and CDR2 YFSETQ. The CDR3 loop spans 17 amino acids. The DNA of the CDR3 is TGCGCCAGCAGGAGCGTACAGGGTGAGGCTGGGGCCAACGTCCTGACTTTC. Amino acids: CASRSVQGEAGANVLTF.

This chain uses TRBV15 with TRBJ1-5, with D possibly TRBD1 on 6 matching bases. Germline CDR1 LNHNV, CDR2 YYDKDF (reference sequence). The CDR3 consists of 15 residues. Trimming removed 0 bases from V and 3 bases from J, with 9 bases in between. CDR3 in amino acids: CATSRDNRDNQPQHF. CDR3 DNA: TGTGCCACCAGCAGAGATAACAGGGACAATCAGCCCCAGCATTTT.

This sequence joins TRBV10-3 and TRBJ1-6, with a tentative D call TRBD1 (5 bases). CDR3 size: 15 residues. Trimming left V 4 bases short and J 10 bases short, with 17 bases between. Germline CDR1 and CDR2: ENHRY and SYGVKD. The DNA for the CDR3 is TGTGCCATCAGTGGTTTTACGGGGGAGGGGTCACCCCTCCACTTT. Translated, it gives CAISGFTGEGSPLHF.